Listed here are 28 T cell receptor beta chains from one sample, sequenced in a study of blood T cell repertoires in COVID-19. Produced via immunoSEQ multiplex PCR; TCRdb's table is partial and in-frame only. The sample records under 250,000 clones, 85% to 90% being singletons. The sample consisted of peripheral blood. The receptors come from a man aged 50-60 years with COVID-19, enrolled during active disease.

This clone was counted a few times. The chain uses TRBV11-3 and TRBJ2-1; 7 bases match TRBD2. Germline assignment: CDR1 SGHNT and CDR2 YENEEA. This CDR3 region has 17 residues. V shed 0 bases, J shed 1 base, and the junction held 6 bases outside the gene matches. For the CDR3, the DNA is TGTGCCAGCAGCTTAGAACGCGGGAGTCGGTCCTACAATGAGCAGTTCTTC. It codes for CASSLERGSRSYNEQFF.

V and J are TRBV5-5 and TRBJ2-3; 12 nucleotides align to TRBD2. Germline-derived CDR1 and CDR2 are SGHKS and YYEKEE (reference sequence). The length of the CDR3 is 16 residues. V shed 4 bases and J 4 bases; nucleotides not matched to a gene: 7. The CDR3 sequence: CASSPLAGGPSDTQYF. DNA for the CDR3: TGTGCCAGCAGCCCCCTAGCGGGAGGGCCATCAGATACGCAGTATTTT. The full variable domain, rest sourced from reference TRBV5-5 and TRBJ2-3, is DAGVTQSPTHLIKTRGQQVTLRCSPISGHKSVSWYQQVLGQGPQFIFQYYEKEERGRGNFPDRFSARQFPNYSSELNVNALLLGDSALYLCASSPLAGGPSDTQYFGPGTRLTVL.

The chain links TRBV19 to TRBJ1-1, with D possibly matching TRBD1 (6 bases). Per germline, CDR1 LNHDA and CDR2 SQIVND (reference sequence). V lost 6 bases and J 3 bases, leaving 14 bases between the germline ends. This CDR3 region has 14 residues. For the CDR3, the DNA is TGTGCCAGTAGCCCACAGGGCCTTTACACTGAAGCTTTCTTT. Translating gives CASSPQGLYTEAFF.

The genes are TRBV5-6 and TRBJ2-5; TRBD2 aligns across 11 bases. Germline V gene sequence: CDR1 SGHDT, CDR2 YYEEEE. This CDR3 contains 15 residues. V lost 2 bases and J lost 3; bases outside the gene matches: 3. The CDR3 protein is CASSLAGLAEETQYF. CDR3 in DNA: TGTGCCAGCAGCTTAGCGGGACTAGCGGAAGAGACCCAGTACTTC.

CDR3 in amino acids: CASSFGRGRSYEQYF. CDR3 nucleotide sequence: TGTGCCAGCAGCTTCGGCCGGGGTCGATCCTACGAGCAGTACTTC. J is TRBJ2-7 and V is TRBV27; TRBD2 is a possible D gene (5 bases). V lost 6 bases and J lost 1, with 16 bases in between. CDR3 length equals 15 residues. From germline, CDR1 is MNHEY and CDR2 SMNVEV (reference sequence).

J is TRBJ2-3 and V is TRBV2; TRBD2 agrees at 10 bases. Unmatched junction bases numbered 8, after V lost 5 bases and J lost 0 bases. Germline CDR1 SNHLY, CDR2 FYNNEI. CDR3 length equals 17 residues. In DNA, the CDR3 is TGTGCCAGCAGTAGATGGACTAGCGGATCTAGCACAGATACGCAGTATTTT. This gives the protein CASSRWTSGSSTDTQYF.

The chain joins TRBV18 to TRBJ2-3; 7 bases line up with TRBD1. The junction had 10 bases not matched to a gene; V was cut back by 5 bases and J by 2 bases. CDR3 length: 16 residues. CDR1 is KGHSH and CDR2 is LQKENI in the germline V gene. Here the CDR3 reads CASSFRRDRLTDTQYF. The CDR3 nucleotides read TGTGCCAGCTCATTTCGCCGGGACAGACTCACAGATACGCAGTATTTT.

This clone was recorded once. V usage is TRBV30 and J usage is TRBJ1-6; D unclear. CDR3 length: 11 amino acids. The germline V gene encodes CDR1 GTSNPN and CDR2 SVGIG (reference sequence). CDR3 region: CAWGGSSPLHF. CDR3 nucleotides: TGTGCTTGGGGAGGGAGTTCACCCCTCCACTTT.

The gene calls are TRBV19 and TRBJ1-2, with unresolved D. The CDR3 loop spans 14 amino acids. Germline V CDR1 and CDR2: LNHDA, SQIVND (reference sequence). With 3 bases removed from V and 3 bases from J, the gap between germline ends came to 11 bases. CDR3 amino acids: CASSMVEYYYGYTF. DNA of the CDR3: TGTGCCAGTAGTATGGTAGAGTATTACTATGGCTACACCTTC.

The chain employs TRBV5-1 and TRBJ2-4, with 9 bases aligning to TRBD2. Germline CDR1 reads SGHRS; CDR2 reads YFSETQ. The CDR3 runs to 20 residues. V shed 0 bases, J shed 0 bases, and the junction held 13 bases outside the gene matches. DNA for the CDR3: TGCGCCAGCAGCTTGGGGTTGGTAGCGGGAGATTTGGGAGCCAAAAACATTCAGTACTTC. Protein: CASSLGLVAGDLGAKNIQYF.

This chain links TRBV19 with TRBJ1-1; no clear D. The germline V and J ends were trimmed by 4 bases and 0 bases, with 15 bases remaining between them. Germline V gene data show CDR1 as LNHDA and CDR2 as SQIVND (reference sequence). This CDR3 is 16 amino acids long. The CDR3 DNA sequence: TGTGCCAGTAGTACCATAGAGACCAGGTTGAACACTGAAGCTTTCTTT. It is translated as CASSTIETRLNTEAFF.

The CDR3 is CASSLFGTEAPLAKNIQYF. The CDR3 coding sequence is TGTGCCAGCAGTTTATTTGGGACAGAGGCTCCCTTAGCCAAAAACATTCAGTACTTC. The chain combines TRBV27 with TRBJ2-4; 7 bases map to TRBD1. The CDR3 has 19 residues. Germline CDR1 MNHEY, CDR2 SMNVEV (reference sequence). The junction had 12 bases not matched to a gene; V was cut back by 1 base and J by 0 bases.

J is TRBJ2-2 and V is TRBV18, with a tentative D call TRBD1 (7 bases). Trimming cost V 3 bases and J 6 bases, with 17 bases left between them. CDR3 length: 16 residues. Germline lookup yields CDR1 KGHSH and CDR2 LQKENI. CDR3: CASSPIQGGVSGELFF. CDR3 bases: TGTGCCAGCTCACCGATCCAGGGGGGTGTCTCCGGGGAGCTGTTTTTT.

The genes are TRBV9 and TRBJ2-1, with TRBD2 identical over 9 bases. Losses at the gene ends were 3 bases for V and 8 bases for J; bases not matched to a gene: 18. Per the germline V gene, CDR1 is SGDLS and CDR2 is YYNGEE. The CDR3 runs to 18 residues. The CDR3 is CASSGNPSSGTSYHEQFF. The DNA for the CDR3 is TGTGCCAGCAGCGGTAACCCATCCTCCGGGACTAGCTATCATGAGCAGTTCTTC.

V is TRBV11-2 and J is TRBJ2-1; 7 bases are shared with TRBD2. Germline-derived CDR1 and CDR2 are SGHAT and FQNNGV. This CDR3 is built from 14 residues. V dropped 3 bases and J dropped 9; count of bases not matched to a gene: 8. Here the CDR3 reads CASSFAGERVEQFF. The DNA for the CDR3 is TGTGCCAGCAGCTTTGCGGGAGAGCGGGTTGAGCAGTTCTTC.

This clone was counted only a few times. V gene TRBV27 combines with J gene TRBJ2-1; the match to TRBD2 covers 9 bases. Germline CDR1 reads MNHEY; CDR2 reads SMNVEV (reference sequence). J gave up 4 bases and V 8 bases, and 6 bases lay outside the gene matches. The CDR3 is 14 amino acids. The CDR3 DNA reads TGTGCCAGCTGCCCCCTAGCGGGGTACAATGAGCAGTTCTTC. It translates to CASCPLAGYNEQFF.

This clone appeared once. The chain uses TRBV29-1 and TRBJ1-3; 9 positions agree with TRBD1. Germline CDR1 reads SQVTM; CDR2 reads ANQGSEA. V shed 2 bases, J shed 4 bases, and the junction held 6 bases outside the gene matches. The CDR3 spans 15 residues. CDR3 nucleotides: TGCAGCGTTGAAACCCGGGACAGGGAAGGAAACACCATATATTTT. Translation: CSVETRDREGNTIYF.

The CDR3, as DNA: TGTGCCAGCAGCCCATGGCCTAGCGGGAGTGGATTGCAGTTCTTC. This encodes CASSPWPSGSGLQFF. The chain uses TRBV7-3 and TRBJ2-1; 10 nucleotides line up with TRBD2. From germline, CDR1 is SGHTA and CDR2 FQGTGA. Trimming removed 5 bases from V and 12 bases from J; junction bases left unmatched: 13. This CDR3 region has 15 residues.

V usage is TRBV6-4 and J usage is TRBJ1-6; D is undetermined. CDR3 length: 13 residues. Germline V gene data show CDR1 as MRHNA and CDR2 as SNTAGT. The germline V and J ends were trimmed by 0 bases and 11 bases, with 8 bases remaining between them. The CDR3 region is CASSDSIRTPLHF. The CDR3 region has the DNA TGTGCCAGCAGTGACTCAATCAGAACACCCCTCCACTTT.

This clone has more than one count but fewer than ten. Other DNA sequences from this sample encode an identical CDR3 as well. Here the CDR3 reads CASSQERTGGTDTQYF. The CDR3 bases are TGCGCCAGCAGCCAAGAGCGGACAGGGGGAACAGATACGCAGTATTTT. The chain couples TRBV4-3 to TRBJ2-3, with TRBD1 matching over 10 bases. Germline V gene data show CDR1 as LGHNA and CDR2 as YSLEER. Trimming removed 0 bases from V and 3 bases from J; junction bases left unmatched: 3. This CDR3 has 16 residues.

This sequence joins TRBV30 and TRBJ1-1; no reliable D call. CDR1 GTSNPN and CDR2 SVGIG come from the germline V gene (reference sequence). V was shortened by 2 bases and J by 5 bases, with 6 bases between the two germline ends. The CDR3 is made up of 11 amino acids. The CDR3 loop is CAWSRGTEAFF. The CDR3 DNA reads as TGTGCCTGGAGTCGAGGGACTGAAGCTTTCTTT. The variable domain in full, completed from reference TRBV30 and TRBJ1-1, reads SQTIHQWPATLVQPVGSPLSLECTVEGTSNPNLYWYRQAAGRGLQLLFYSVGIGQISSEVPQNLSASRPQDRQFILSSKKLLLSDSGFYLCAWSRGTEAFFGQGTRLTVV.

The genes are TRBV7-9 and TRBJ1-4; the D is unclear. The germline V gene encodes CDR1 SEHNR and CDR2 FQNEAQ (reference sequence). Trimming took 2 bases from V and 8 from J, leaving 12 bases between them. The CDR3 runs 14 residues. CDR3 sequence (DNA): TGTGCCAGCAGCTTATCGGCAGTCGGGGAAAAACTGTTTTTT. This codes for CASSLSAVGEKLFF.

The rearrangement joins TRBV28 to TRBJ1-5; 7 bases fit TRBD1. Germline lookup yields CDR1 MDHEN and CDR2 SYDVKM. Trimming at V came to 2 bases and at J to 0 bases, leaving 7 bases not matched to a gene. The CDR3 has 17 residues. In DNA form, the CDR3 reads TGTGCCAGCAGTTTAGCGGGACAGATAGATAGCAATCAGCCCCAGCATTTT. Its translation is CASSLAGQIDSNQPQHF.

The chain recombines TRBV27 with TRBJ1-1, with D possibly matching TRBD1 (6 bases). This CDR3 comprises 14 residues. V was trimmed by 6 bases and J by 1 base, leaving 12 bases between them. Germline V gene data show CDR1 as MNHEY and CDR2 as SMNVEV (reference sequence). CDR3 sequence reads: CASSLQGGNTEAFF. DNA of the CDR3: TGTGCCAGCAGCCTACAGGGTGGGAACACTGAAGCTTTCTTT.

The chain is built from TRBV6-2 or TRBV6-3 and TRBJ1-5, with D perhaps TRBD1 (5 bases). The CDR3 contains 13 residues. The ends were cut back, 3 bases at V and 6 bases at J, with 9 bases in the middle. Germline lookup yields CDR1 MNHEY and CDR2 SVGEGT. Here the CDR3 DNA reads TGTGCCAGCAGTTATACAGGTCGTCAGCCCCAGCATTTT. Its protein is CASSYTGRQPQHF.

The genes are TRBV6-5 and TRBJ2-5; 9 bases align to TRBD1. Germline CDR1 is MNHEY and CDR2 is SVGAGI. V was clipped by 5 bases and J by 5 bases; unmatched bases: 6. CDR3 length equals 14 residues. This chain's CDR3 is CASSPGQGRETQYF. DNA for the CDR3: TGTGCCAGCAGTCCGGGACAGGGCCGGGAGACCCAGTACTTC.

The rearrangement joins TRBV5-1 to TRBJ1-1, with a weak D call TRBD1 (5 bases). Deletions cut 2 bases from V and 3 bases from J, with 14 bases between. Germline CDR1 reads SGHRS; CDR2 reads YFSETQ. The CDR3 sequence is 15 residues long. The CDR3 reads CASSFGGKGDTEAFF. CDR3 sequence (DNA): TGCGCCAGCAGCTTTGGGGGGAAGGGAGACACTGAAGCTTTCTTT. Together with reference TRBV5-1 and TRBJ1-1, the CDR3 gives the full variable domain: KAGVTQTPRYLIKTRGQQVTLSCSPISGHRSVSWYQQTPGQGLQFLFEYFSETQRNKGNFPGRFSGRQFSNSRSEMNVSTLELGDSALYLCASSFGGKGDTEAFFGQGTRLTVV.

The V call is TRBV5-1, the J call TRBJ1-6, with a weak D call TRBD1 (5 bases). This CDR3 comprises 14 residues. The germline gives CDR1 SGHRS, CDR2 YFSETQ. V was shortened by 4 bases and J by 7 bases, with 12 bases between the two germline ends. The DNA for the CDR3 is TGCGCCAGCAGCATCGACAGTAACAATTCACCCCTCCACTTT. Protein sequence: CASSIDSNNSPLHF.